This T cell receptor (beta chain) was identified during a study of T-cell memory formation after mild COVID-19. Notes on the study in general: Unconfirmed was the SARS-CoV-2 specificity of second-wave clones that peaked on day 37.

Germline-derived CDR1 and CDR2 are SGHTA and FQGNSA. V lost 6 bases to trimming and J lost 5 bases; unmatched junction nucleotides: 6. CDR3 length: 14 amino acids. TCRdb itself ran the 5' RACE reads through MiXCR, one entry per CDR3 protein. This sample has more than 150,000 distinct CDR3 sequences, with approximately 17% found just once. In regard to this clonotype: What it recognizes is unknown.

The chain carries TRBV7-2 and TRBJ2-5; 10 nucleotides align to TRBD1. Material: PBMCs or a T cell subset sorted from them (not recorded which). The clonotype was recovered from a man between 18 and 35 years old who had mild COVID-19 (a few samples of this study predate the infection). Cell type and time point are not known. The CDR3: CASSWDRGWETQYF. DNA of the CDR3: TGTGCCAGCAGTTGGGACAGGGGTTGGGAGACCCAGTACTTC. The full variable domain, its missing parts supplied by reference TRBV7-2 and TRBJ2-5, is GAGVSQSPSNKVTEKGKDVELRCDPISGHTALYWYRQSLGQGLEFLIYFQGNSAPDKSGLPSDRFSAERTGGSVSTLTIQRTQQEDSAVYLCASSWDRGWETQYFGPGTRLLVL.